The text below deals with one T cell receptor beta chain. Its target is unknown. The entry originates in a study of T-cell reconstitution after alpha-beta-depleted transplantation in children. Study conclusions and caveats: Recipient T cells and thymic progenitors that survived were the source of the high TCRbeta diversity seen at day 60 in some patients. T-cell numbers and diversity, one year after transplant, stemmed largely from T cells that were newly produced.

The TCRbeta library incorporated unique molecular identifiers. TCRdb analysed the PCR reads with MiXCR anew, one entry per CDR3 protein. The table has about 460,000 distinct CDR3 sequences, over 9.5% seen once; the top ten hold about 2.1%. The CDR3 length is 14 residues. The germline V gene has CDR1 MGHDK and CDR2 SYGVNS. V trimming: 2 bases; J trimming: 3 bases; junction bases outside the gene matches: 3. This receptor was taken from a child between 2 and 9 years old with inherited bone marrow failure, due to receive a stem cell transplant. This specimen consisted of PBMCs, obtained before TCRalphabeta/CD19-depleted stem cell transplant. The rearrangement joins TRBV25-1 to TRBJ2-7; 8 bases fit TRBD2. In DNA form, the CDR3 reads TGTGCCAGCAGTGAAGCTAGCGGGCACTACGAGCAGTACTTC. As protein: CASSEASGHYEQYF.